This entry lists 20 T cell receptor beta chains sequenced from one sample in a study of identical twins. One entry per CDR3 protein results from TCRdb running MiXCR on the 5' RACE reads. Among fewer than 550,000 distinct CDR3 sequences listed, roughly 13% were seen once. These sequences were also reported in another study, on yellow fever vaccine responses in identical twins.

The material sequenced was CD4+ T cells sorted from blood. The receptor source for this set is a woman aged 18-29 years in good health.

The rearrangement joins TRBV2 to TRBJ2-1, with D unclear. V was shortened by 2 bases and J by 7 bases, with 9 bases between the two germline ends. Germline-derived CDR1 and CDR2 are SNHLY and FYNNEI. This CDR3 comprises 13 residues. As DNA, the CDR3 is TGTGCCAGCAGTGAATTGGGCTTTAATGAGCAGTTCTTC. Amino acid sequence: CASSELGFNEQFF. Looking up the rest from reference TRBV2 and TRBJ2-1 gives the full variable domain: EPEVTQTPSHQVTQMGQEVILRCVPISNHLYFYWYRQILGQKVEFLVSFYNNEISEKSEIFDDQFSVERPDGSNFTLKIRSTKLEDSAMYFCASSELGFNEQFFGPGTRLTVL.

This clonotype occurred a few times. CDR3 in amino acids: CASEQGMSGANVLTF. The CDR3, as DNA: TGTGCCAGCGAACAGGGGATGTCTGGGGCCAACGTCCTGACTTTC. This sequence joins TRBV2 and TRBJ2-6; 7 bases fit TRBD1. Germline lookup yields CDR1 SNHLY and CDR2 FYNNEI. J gave up 1 base and V 8 bases, and 5 bases lay outside the gene matches. The CDR3 sequence is 15 residues long.

The V call is TRBV3-1, the J call TRBJ1-5; D gene ambiguous. The CDR3 totals 14 residues. V was trimmed by 2 bases and J by 0 bases, leaving 5 bases between them. CDR1 and CDR2 from the germline V gene are LGHDT and YNNKEL (reference sequence). DNA of the CDR3: TGTGCCAGCAGCCAATCCCTTAGCAATCAGCCCCAGCATTTT. Its protein product is CASSQSLSNQPQHF.

In this sample, this clonotype turned up a few times. The chain has TRBV24-1 and TRBJ1-2; TRBD1 matches 8 bases. V lost 5 bases, J lost 4 bases, and 8 bases stayed unmatched. The CDR3 contains 15 residues. Germline values: CDR1 KGHDR, CDR2 SFDVKD. The CDR3 reads CATSGPGQVGYGYTF. The CDR3 region has the DNA TGTGCCACCAGTGGTCCGGGACAGGTCGGCTATGGCTACACCTTC.

The table lists this clonotype with a few counts. The chain is built from TRBV20-1 and TRBJ2-1; D is unclear. The V gene lost 4 bases and the J gene lost 7 bases, with 17 bases spanning the gap. The CDR3 extends over 14 amino acids. Looked up from germline, CDR1 is DFQATT and CDR2 is SNEGSKA (reference sequence). CDR3 sequence (DNA): TGCAGTGCTAACATTGCGGTAACGACAAATGAGCAGTTCTTC. Amino acids: CSANIAVTTNEQFF.

This clonotype was recorded a few times. This chain links TRBV7-8 with TRBJ2-1; TRBD2 matches at 11 bases. The CDR3 contains 18 residues. The ends lost 5 bases at V and 8 bases at J; junction bases unmatched: 17. Germline V gene data show CDR1 as SGHVS and CDR2 as FQNEAQ. The CDR3 region is CASSLRLGASGRFDEQFF. The CDR3 DNA reads TGTGCCAGCAGCCTAAGGCTAGGAGCTAGCGGGAGGTTCGATGAGCAGTTCTTC.

V gene TRBV4-1 combines with J gene TRBJ2-5; 7 bases line up with TRBD2. CDR1 and CDR2 (germline): MGHRA, YSYEKL. CDR3 length equals 14 residues. V trimming: 0 bases; J trimming: 9 bases; junction bases outside the gene matches: 7. CDR3: CASSQESPRGAQYF. CDR3 bases: TGCGCCAGCAGCCAAGAGAGCCCCCGGGGGGCCCAGTACTTC.

V and J are TRBV6-5 and TRBJ1-1, with D unresolved. The V end lost 0 bases, the J end lost 1 base, and 9 bases lay between the germline ends. CDR3 length: 15 amino acids. Germline values: CDR1 MNHEY, CDR2 SVGAGI. The CDR3 protein is CASSYSVSANTEAFF. The CDR3 bases are TGTGCCAGCAGTTACTCGGTGTCAGCGAACACTGAAGCTTTCTTT.

This clonotype came up many times. This sequence joins TRBV7-8 and TRBJ2-4; 9 nucleotides match TRBD1. This CDR3 is 12 amino acids long. V lost 5 bases to trimming and J lost 15 bases; unmatched junction nucleotides: 8. CDR1 and CDR2 from the germline V gene are SGHVS and FQNEAQ. CDR3 DNA sequence: TGTGCCAGCAGCGGCAGGGACAGGGATCGGTACTTC. This gives the protein CASSGRDRDRYF.

The V gene is TRBV2, the J gene TRBJ2-1; the D gene is possibly TRBD1 (5 bases). The germline V gene encodes CDR1 SNHLY and CDR2 FYNNEI. The CDR3 consists of 15 residues. The V and J ends lost 2 bases and 3 bases respectively, with 11 bases between them. The CDR3 sequence is CASSERGRVYNEQFF. CDR3 bases: TGTGCCAGCAGTGAAAGGGGCAGGGTCTACAATGAGCAGTTCTTC.

V gene TRBV28 combines with J gene TRBJ2-3, with 12 bases lining up with TRBD2. The germline V gene encodes CDR1 MDHEN and CDR2 SYDVKM. CDR3 size: 19 residues. V lost 5 bases and J lost 2; bases outside the gene matches: 14. CDR3 DNA: TGTGCCAGCAGTCCACTAGCGGGAGGCCCGAGGGGGCACACAGATACGCAGTATTTT. Amino acids: CASSPLAGGPRGHTDTQYF.

This clonotype was observed a handful of times. V and J are TRBV28 and TRBJ1-1, with TRBD1 identical over 12 bases. The CDR3 runs to 15 residues. J was trimmed by 8 bases and V by 4 bases; bases with no gene match: 8. CDR1 MDHEN and CDR2 SYDVKM come from the germline V gene. In DNA form, the CDR3 reads TGTGCCAGCAGTTCCCCGGGACAGGGGGCTAGAGAAGCTTTCTTT. Its protein product is CASSSPGQGAREAFF.

In this sample, this clonotype turned up many times. The J gene is TRBJ1-4, the V gene TRBV28; TRBD1 aligns across 7 bases. The germline V gene encodes CDR1 MDHEN and CDR2 SYDVKM. This CDR3 region has 13 residues. V was pared by 6 bases and J by 2 bases, with 0 bases of the junction left unmatched. Here the CDR3 DNA reads TGTGCCAGCAGACAGGGGACTAATGAAAAACTGTTTTTT. Encoded protein: CASRQGTNEKLFF. The full variable domain, rest sourced from reference TRBV28 and TRBJ1-4, is DVKVTQSSRYLVKRTGEKVFLECVQDMDHENMFWYRQDPGLGLRLIYFSYDVKMKEKGDIPEGYSVSREKKERFSLILESASTNQTSMYLCASRQGTNEKLFFGSGTQLSVL.

This clonotype appeared a few times. This chain links TRBV15 with TRBJ2-7; a weak D match, TRBD2 (7 bases). V lost 0 bases and J 4 bases, leaving 16 bases between the germline ends. Germline V gives CDR1 LNHNV, CDR2 YYDKDF (reference sequence). This CDR3 is 16 amino acids long. CDR3: CATSRDPTGRGYEQYF. CDR3 coding DNA: TGTGCCACCAGCAGAGATCCTACAGGGCGGGGGTACGAGCAGTACTTC.

On this clonotype: At one boundary the junction diverges from the germline segment, which might be a read error. V and J are TRBV5-5 and TRBJ2-3; no definite D call. There are 14 residues in the CDR3. Looked up from germline, CDR1 is SGHKS and CDR2 is YYEKEE (reference sequence). CDR3 in amino acids: CASSRRAGTETQYF. Written as DNA, the CDR3 is TGTGCCAGCAGCCGCAGAGCCGGCACAGAAACGCAGTATTTT.

The V and J genes are TRBV7-2 and TRBJ2-5; D unclear. The CDR3 runs 15 residues. The V end lost 5 bases, the J end lost 3 bases, and 16 bases lay between the germline ends. The V gene's germline CDR1 is SGHTA and CDR2 FQGNSA. For the CDR3, the DNA is TGTGCCAGCAGCAACCGGGCCCCGCAAGAAGAGACCCAGTACTTC. This sequence encodes CASSNRAPQEETQYF.

V gene TRBV5-1 combines with J gene TRBJ2-3; D is perhaps TRBD1 (8 bases). CDR1 SGHRS and CDR2 YFSETQ come from the germline V gene. V shed 6 bases and J shed 4 bases, with 21 bases lying between them. This CDR3 has 16 amino acids. The CDR3 nucleotides are TGCGCCAGCAAAGCAGGGGGCGCGGGAGCTTCAGATACGCAGTATTTT. This gives the protein CASKAGGAGASDTQYF.

The rearrangement links TRBV20-1 to TRBJ2-1; 10 positions agree with TRBD2. The CDR3 extends over 17 amino acids. V lost 5 bases, J lost 7 bases, and 17 bases stayed unmatched. Germline V CDR1 and CDR2: DFQATT, SNEGSKA (reference sequence). CDR3 bases: TGCAGTGCTCCCCGGGCTAGCGGGAGAAATGGGGGTAATGAGCAGTTCTTC. Translating gives CSAPRASGRNGGNEQFF.

This clonotype was counted between two and nine times. The chain joins TRBV7-9 to TRBJ2-7, with TRBD1 matching over 8 bases. CDR3 length: 13 residues. From germline, CDR1 is SEHNR and CDR2 FQNEAQ (reference sequence). J was trimmed by 6 bases and V by 5 bases; bases with no gene match: 6. For the CDR3, the DNA is TGTGCCAGCAGCCCCCAACAGGGGGGCGAGCAGTACTTC. This translates into CASSPQQGGEQYF.

This clonotype was picked up a small number of times. The gene calls are TRBV9 and TRBJ2-3; tentatively, D is TRBD2 (6 bases). V gave up 0 bases and J gave up 2 bases, with 13 bases separating them. The CDR3 spans 16 residues. Germline CDR1 reads SGDLS; CDR2 reads YYNGEE. CDR3: CASSVDLGTPTDTQYF. The CDR3, as DNA: TGTGCCAGCAGCGTAGATCTGGGGACTCCCACAGATACGCAGTATTTT. The whole variable domain, filled in from reference TRBV9 and TRBJ2-3, reads DSGVTQTPKHLITATGQRVTLRCSPRSGDLSVYWYQQSLDQGLQFLIQYYNGEERAKGNILERFSAQQFPDLHSELNLSSLELGDSALYFCASSVDLGTPTDTQYFGPGTRLTVL.